The 30 T cell receptor beta chains below come from one sample, sequenced in a study of shared clonotypes between healthy human individuals. Assay: immunoSEQ multiplex PCR; the TCRdb copy retains only in-frame clones and omits some. The repertoire holds roughly 660,000 clones, less than 95% seen once, with 30% to 35% in the top ten. The sequencing sample was made of memory CD8+ T cells from PBMCs. The subset denotes: CD45RO+ cells pooled with CCR7-negative TemRA cells. The receptors were sampled from a man between 18 and 29 years old in good health. Some clones in this sample may be carry-over from other donors' samples.

This chain links TRBV19 with TRBJ1-1; 7 positions match TRBD1. V dropped 5 bases and J dropped 0; count of bases not matched to a gene: 9. This CDR3 comprises 16 residues. Germline V lookup: CDR1 LNHDA, CDR2 SQIVND (reference sequence). CDR3 nucleotides: TGTGCCAGTAGTGAGGGGGCAGGGAGAATGAACACTGAAGCTTTCTTT. Protein product: CASSEGAGRMNTEAFF.

J is TRBJ2-3 and V is TRBV14; D possibly corresponds to TRBD2 (6 bases). Germline lookup yields CDR1 SGHDN and CDR2 FVKESK. The CDR3 is 15 amino acids. The V end was cut by 6 bases, the J end by 5 bases, with 18 bases between. In nucleotides, the CDR3 is TGTGCCAGCAGGCAGACTAGTGGTTCCGGAGATACGCAGTATTTT. Amino acids: CASRQTSGSGDTQYF. The full variable domain, its missing parts supplied by reference TRBV14 and TRBJ2-3, is EAGVTQFPSHSVIEKGQTVTLRCDPISGHDNLYWYRRVMGKEIKFLLHFVKESKQDESGMPNNRFLAERTGGTYSTLKVQPAELEDSGVYFCASRQTSGSGDTQYFGPGTRLTVL.

CDR3 loop: CASSPRGRGWYSPLHF. CDR3 in DNA: TGTGCCAGCAGTCCCCGTGGCAGGGGGTGGTATTCACCCCTCCACTTT. This chain connects TRBV27 to TRBJ1-6; 7 bases align to TRBD1. The germline CDR1 and CDR2 sequences are MNHEY and SMNVEV (reference sequence). V was clipped by 5 bases and J by 8 bases; unmatched bases: 12. CDR3 length: 16 amino acids.

This clone was seen a single time. The chain employs TRBV27 and TRBJ2-2, with D perhaps matching TRBD2 (7 bases). The V gene's germline CDR1 is MNHEY and CDR2 SMNVEV (reference sequence). The CDR3 totals 14 residues. V was cut by 5 bases and J by 4 bases, with 11 bases left in between. In DNA form, the CDR3 reads TGTGCCAGCAGTATCGGGGGGCGCACCGGGGAGCTGTTTTTT. This codes for CASSIGGRTGELFF.

This clone showed up just once. This chain uses TRBV2 with TRBJ2-2; 7 bases are a match to TRBD2. CDR1 is SNHLY and CDR2 is FYNNEI in the germline V gene. The junction had 12 bases not matched to a gene; V was cut back by 4 bases and J by 4 bases. The CDR3 length is 17 residues. The CDR3 DNA follows: TGTGCCAGCAGTGGGAGACTAGCCCTTGCGAGCACCGGGGAGCTGTTTTTT. This encodes CASSGRLALASTGELFF.

Only a few counts were recorded for this clone. V usage is TRBV7-3 and J usage is TRBJ2-1; 8 bases fit TRBD2. This CDR3 is built from 13 residues. CDR1 and CDR2 from the germline V gene are SGHTA and FQGTGA. V dropped 2 bases and J dropped 10; count of bases not matched to a gene: 4. This CDR3 reads CASSLYPSGEQFF. The CDR3 region has the DNA TGTGCCAGCAGCTTATATCCTAGCGGGGAGCAGTTCTTC.

V and J are TRBV19 and TRBJ2-1; TRBD1 is a possible D gene (5 bases). Germline V gives CDR1 LNHDA, CDR2 SQIVND (reference sequence). Trimming removed 6 bases from V and 4 bases from J, with 10 bases in between. This CDR3 spans 13 amino acids. CDR3 residues: CASRGRQYNEQFF. CDR3 sequence (DNA): TGTGCCAGTAGAGGACGACAGTACAATGAGCAGTTCTTC.

The chain employs TRBV15 and TRBJ2-5; D is possibly TRBD1 (5 bases). V was shortened by 2 bases and J by 5 bases, with 24 bases between the two germline ends. This CDR3 spans 18 amino acids. CDR1 is LNHNV, CDR2 YYDKDF, per germline (reference sequence). This CDR3 is CATSRRISRGRASETQYF. Written as DNA, the CDR3 is TGTGCCACCAGCAGACGCATTTCTAGGGGTAGAGCTTCGGAGACCCAGTACTTC.

As for this clone: The identical CDR3 is also encoded by other nucleotide sequences in the sample. The V gene is TRBV28, the J gene TRBJ2-5; TRBD2 aligns across 7 bases. The germline V gene encodes CDR1 MDHEN and CDR2 SYDVKM. With 1 base clipped from V and 5 bases from J, the junction kept 4 bases outside the gene matches. The length of the CDR3 is 14 residues. The CDR3: CASSLLWGGETQYF. DNA for the CDR3: TGTGCCAGCAGTTTATTATGGGGAGGGGAGACCCAGTACTTC.

The chain joins TRBV28 to TRBJ2-5; D perhaps matches TRBD2 (6 bases). The germline gives CDR1 MDHEN, CDR2 SYDVKM. This CDR3 is built from 15 residues. V dropped 3 bases and J dropped 4 bases, with 15 bases sitting between them. The CDR3, as DNA: TGTGCCAGCAGTTTCTTCGTGGGAGGCGGAGAGACCCAGTACTTC. It specifies CASSFFVGGGETQYF.

In its sample, this clone was seen a few times. The chain is built from TRBV11-2 and TRBJ1-2; no clear D. V was trimmed by 3 bases and J by 2 bases, leaving 4 bases between them. The CDR3 runs 12 residues. CDR1 and CDR2 from the germline V gene are SGHAT and FQNNGV. The CDR3 nucleotides are TGTGCCAGCAGCTTTGGAAACTATGGCTACACCTTC. Amino acids: CASSFGNYGYTF. Based on the CDR3 plus reference TRBV11-2 and TRBJ1-2, the full variable domain is EAGVAQSPRYKIIEKRQSVAFWCNPISGHATLYWYQQILGQGPKLLIQFQNNGVVDDSQLPKDRFSAERLKGVDSTLKIQPAKLEDSAVYLCASSFGNYGYTFGSGTRLTVV.

The chain carries TRBV7-9 and TRBJ2-7; the D gene could be TRBD1 or TRBD2 (6 bases each). This CDR3 region has 14 residues. The ends were cut back, 4 bases at V and 0 bases at J, with 10 bases in the middle. CDR1 SEHNR and CDR2 FQNEAQ come from the germline V gene (reference sequence). The CDR3 DNA reads TGTGCCAGCAGCTCCCGGGGGCTCTCCTACGAGCAGTACTTC. Its translation is CASSSRGLSYEQYF.

The chain links TRBV4-1 to TRBJ2-7, with D unclear. Between the trimmed V and J ends, which lost 2 bases and 5 bases, there was a span of 10 bases. The CDR3 runs to 13 residues. Germline assignment: CDR1 MGHRA and CDR2 YSYEKL. CDR3 sequence (DNA): TGCGCCAGCAGCCAAAGGATTGTCGACGAGCAGTACTTC. Protein product: CASSQRIVDEQYF.

The rearrangement uses TRBV9 and TRBJ1-4; the D gene is possibly TRBD1 (6 bases). This CDR3 spans 14 amino acids. CDR1 and CDR2 (germline): SGDLS, YYNGEE. Trimming took off 3 bases at V and 5 bases at J, with 11 bases between the two ends. The CDR3: CASSATGLNEKLFF. DNA of the CDR3: TGTGCCAGCAGCGCGACAGGCCTAAATGAAAAACTGTTTTTT.

The genes are TRBV29-1 and TRBJ2-1, with D possibly TRBD1 on 5 matching bases. Germline values: CDR1 SQVTM, CDR2 ANQGSEA. With 5 bases removed from V and 5 bases from J, the gap between germline ends came to 16 bases. The CDR3 is 14 residues long. The CDR3 reads CSVLGGARDNEQFF. The CDR3 DNA reads as TGCAGCGTTTTAGGTGGGGCGCGAGACAATGAGCAGTTCTTC.

This clone was detected once. The chain links TRBV5-1 to TRBJ2-7, with D maybe TRBD2 (5 bases). V lost 3 bases and J 7 bases, leaving 23 bases between the germline ends. The CDR3 has 16 amino acids. Germline V CDR1 and CDR2: SGHRS, YFSETQ. The CDR3 bases are TGCGCCAGCAGCTCTGGCCAGGACTCGAATTCGGGTGAGCAGTACTTC. Translating it yields CASSSGQDSNSGEQYF.

This sequence joins TRBV28 and TRBJ2-7; D perhaps matches TRBD2 (7 bases). Germline V lookup: CDR1 MDHEN, CDR2 SYDVKM. CDR3 size: 14 residues. Trimming stripped 1 base from V and 5 bases from J, with 12 bases between. The CDR3 DNA follows: TGTGCCAGCAGTTTATTGGGGGGGCCAAACGAGCAGTACTTC. Protein: CASSLLGGPNEQYF.

This clone has just one count. CDR3 sequence reads: CASSLVNLETQYF. CDR3 coding DNA: TGTGCCAGCAGCTTAGTTAACTTAGAGACCCAGTACTTC. The rearrangement uses TRBV7-9 and TRBJ2-5; D gene ambiguous. The germline gives CDR1 SEHNR, CDR2 FQNEAQ (reference sequence). V lost 1 base and J lost 4, with 7 bases in between. This CDR3 has 13 residues. Drawing the rest from reference TRBV7-9 and TRBJ2-5, the complete variable domain is DTGVSQNPRHKITKRGQNVTFRCDPISEHNRLYWYRQTLGQGPEFLTYFQNEAQLEKSRLLSDRFSAERPKGSFSTLEIQRTEQGDSAMYLCASSLVNLETQYFGPGTRLLVL.

A single count supports this clone. This chain links TRBV4-1 with TRBJ2-1, with 10 bases lining up with TRBD2. Germline CDR1 is MGHRA and CDR2 is YSYEKL. Germline trimming cut 6 bases from V and 5 bases from J; bases unmatched to any gene: 4. The CDR3 sequence is 14 residues long. This CDR3 is CASSRAGGDNEQFF. CDR3 bases: TGCGCCAGCAGTCGAGCGGGAGGGGACAATGAGCAGTTCTTC.

The V and J genes are TRBV7-2 and TRBJ2-7; 7 bases match TRBD2. Germline lookup yields CDR1 SGHTA and CDR2 FQGNSA. The CDR3 is made up of 15 amino acids. V dropped 5 bases and J dropped 5; count of bases not matched to a gene: 12. CDR3 sequence: CASSPSGLVVHEQYF. The CDR3 DNA follows: TGTGCCAGCAGCCCCTCAGGACTAGTAGTTCACGAGCAGTACTTC.

CDR3: CASSGGLAGVGEQFF. The CDR3 DNA reads as TGTGCCAGCAGCGGTGGACTAGCGGGAGTGGGTGAGCAGTTCTTC. The chain employs TRBV7-6 and TRBJ2-1, with 13 bases lining up with TRBD2. Germline lookup yields CDR1 SGHVS and CDR2 FNYEAQ. The CDR3 length is 15 residues. J was trimmed by 9 bases and V by 5 bases; bases with no gene match: 7.

V and J are TRBV4-1 and TRBJ2-2; D call uncertain. V was cut by 3 bases and J by 0 bases, with 11 bases left in between. Germline-derived CDR1 and CDR2 are MGHRA and YSYEKL. The CDR3 has 16 amino acids. The CDR3 DNA follows: TGCGCCAGCAGCCATTTGGGGATTTCGAACACCGGGGAGCTGTTTTTT. It is translated as CASSHLGISNTGELFF.

V and J are TRBV4-1 and TRBJ2-3, with 15 bases aligning to TRBD2. The V gene end was trimmed by 4 bases and the J gene end by 8 bases; junction bases not matched to a gene: 7. Germline CDR1 MGHRA, CDR2 YSYEKL. This CDR3 spans 16 amino acids. CDR3: CASSPTWGLAGGTQYF. The CDR3, as DNA: TGCGCCAGCAGCCCGACCTGGGGACTAGCGGGAGGTACGCAGTATTTT.

The chain has TRBV5-5 and TRBJ2-7; 13 positions agree with TRBD2. This CDR3 has 15 residues. Germline CDR1 reads SGHKS; CDR2 reads YYEKEE (reference sequence). V lost 3 bases, J lost 4 bases, and 4 bases stayed unmatched. CDR3: CASSYRTSGSYEQYF. For the CDR3, the DNA is TGTGCCAGCAGCTACCGGACTAGCGGGAGTTACGAGCAGTACTTC.

The chain has TRBV23-1 and TRBJ1-2; no definite D call. TRBV23-1 is an open reading frame, and its role is uncertain. The CDR3 runs to 16 residues. Trimming took 3 bases from V and 0 from J, leaving 14 bases between them. The CDR3 region is CASSHLIQWSNYGYTF. The CDR3 nucleotides read TGCGCCAGCAGTCACTTAATTCAGTGGTCTAACTATGGCTACACCTTC.

The V gene is TRBV4-1, the J gene TRBJ2-1, with 9 bases matching TRBD2. This CDR3 is built from 15 residues. The ends lost 1 base at V and 15 bases at J; junction bases unmatched: 13. Germline values: CDR1 MGHRA, CDR2 YSYEKL. The CDR3 loop reads CASSQGFQAGGPGFF. As DNA, the CDR3 is TGCGCCAGCAGCCAAGGGTTTCAAGCGGGAGGCCCGGGGTTCTTC.

CDR3 nucleotide sequence: TGTGCCAGCAGCCCGATTAGCCGAGATACGCAGTATTTT. Amino acids: CASSPISRDTQYF. The chain joins TRBV9 to TRBJ2-3, with D unclear. This CDR3 has 13 residues. The V and J ends lost 4 bases and 5 bases respectively, with 11 bases between them. Germline lookup yields CDR1 SGDLS and CDR2 YYNGEE.

V usage is TRBV27 and J usage is TRBJ2-1, with 11 nucleotides matching TRBD2. Germline V gene sequence: CDR1 MNHEY, CDR2 SMNVEV (reference sequence). Trimming removed 1 base from V and 5 bases from J; junction bases left unmatched: 10. This CDR3 is 18 amino acids long. CDR3 sequence reads: CASSLLELAGVGHNEQFF. In nucleotides, the CDR3 is TGTGCCAGCAGTTTATTGGAACTAGCGGGAGTGGGGCACAATGAGCAGTTCTTC.

This chain links TRBV19 with TRBJ1-1; 8 bases are a match to TRBD1. The V and J ends lost 1 base and 6 bases, in that order; junction bases with no gene match: 4. Germline-derived CDR1 and CDR2 are LNHDA and SQIVND (reference sequence). The CDR3 is 14 amino acids. The CDR3, as DNA: TGTGCCAGTAGTATAGGAGCAGGGGGCCCTGAAGCTTTCTTT. This codes for CASSIGAGGPEAFF.

The chain combines TRBV6-6 with TRBJ1-2; D is perhaps TRBD1 (6 bases). CDR1 MNHNY and CDR2 SVGAGI come from the germline V gene (reference sequence). The CDR3 runs to 14 residues. V lost 0 bases, J lost 5 bases, and 10 bases lay in between. In nucleotides, the CDR3 is TGTGCCAGCAGTTACTCACAGGGAGGGTATGGCTACACCTTC. Translated: CASSYSQGGYGYTF.